These 30 T cell receptor beta chains came from one sample sequenced in a study of T-cell reconstitution after alpha-beta-depleted transplantation in children. During its preparation, the TCRbeta library received unique molecular identifiers. TCRdb analysed the PCR reads with MiXCR anew, one entry per CDR3 protein. Altogether about 980,000 distinct CDR3 sequences are present, 25% to 30% being singletons, with the ten largest covering roughly 28%. The material was PBMCs, mostly from graft donor cells, obtained 360 days after TCRalphabeta/CD19-depleted stem cell transplant. The receptors derive from a boy less than two years old who had a stem cell transplant for SCID, so the T cells may come from the graft donor.

The V call is TRBV3-1, the J call TRBJ2-1; 8 positions match TRBD1. Looked up from germline, CDR1 is LGHDT and CDR2 is YNNKEL (reference sequence). This CDR3 spans 12 amino acids. V lost 4 bases and J lost 12; bases outside the gene matches: 5. The CDR3 spells CASSRRDRSQFF. The CDR3 DNA follows: TGTGCCAGCAGCCGCCGGGACAGGTCGCAGTTCTTC.

This clonotype occurred a few times. The rearrangement joins TRBV5-1 to TRBJ2-1, with a tentative D call TRBD1 (5 bases). The CDR3 sequence is 16 residues long. V was shortened by 7 bases and J by 0 bases, with 17 bases between the two germline ends. Germline lookup yields CDR1 SGHRS and CDR2 YFSETQ. The DNA for the CDR3 is TGCGCCAGCGGAAGACACAGGAGAAACTCCTACAATGAGCAGTTCTTC. Translated, it gives CASGRHRRNSYNEQFF.

CDR3 nucleotide sequence: TGTGCCAGCAGTTCCCGGACAGGTGTCACAGATACGCAGTATTTT. Protein: CASSSRTGVTDTQYF. The gene calls are TRBV12-3 or TRBV12-4 and TRBJ2-3; 7 positions agree with TRBD1. The CDR3 is 15 amino acids. V lost 4 bases and J lost 2; bases outside the gene matches: 6.

This clonotype has more than one count but fewer than ten. The gene calls are TRBV5-5 and TRBJ1-1, with unresolved D. V lost 1 base, J lost 5 bases, and 12 bases lay in between. CDR1 and CDR2 (germline): SGHKS, YYEKEE (reference sequence). This CDR3 comprises 14 residues. CDR3 region: CASSLIGKVTEAFF. CDR3 coding DNA: TGTGCCAGCAGCTTGATAGGGAAAGTAACTGAAGCTTTCTTT.

This clonotype has more than one count but fewer than ten. The rearrangement joins TRBV12-3 or TRBV12-4 to TRBJ2-1; D unclear. This CDR3 has 14 amino acids. V lost 5 bases and J 5 bases, leaving 13 bases between the germline ends. Written as DNA, the CDR3 is TGTGCCAGCAGTCAACGCTTCTCGGACAATGAGCAGTTCTTC. Translating gives CASSQRFSDNEQFF.

This clonotype was observed a few times. V is TRBV12-3 or TRBV12-4 and J is TRBJ2-7; D uncertain. V lost 0 bases, J lost 5 bases, and 11 bases lay in between. The length of the CDR3 is 14 residues. CDR3 sequence: CASSLANLGHEQYF. In nucleotides, the CDR3 is TGTGCCAGCAGTTTAGCCAATCTAGGCCACGAGCAGTACTTC.

This chain joins TRBV15 and TRBJ2-1, with D perhaps assigned TRBD1 or TRBD2 (6 bases each). Germline loops: CDR1 LNHNV, CDR2 YYDKDF (reference sequence). V gave up 0 bases and J gave up 7 bases, with 16 bases separating them. The CDR3 loop spans 16 amino acids. The CDR3 spells CATSRDWGAYLNEQFF. The CDR3 DNA reads as TGTGCCACCAGCAGAGATTGGGGGGCCTACTTGAATGAGCAGTTCTTC.

V gene TRBV10-3 combines with J gene TRBJ2-5; D is unresolved. The CDR3 sequence is 14 residues long. Germline V gene sequence: CDR1 ENHRY, CDR2 SYGVKD. Trimming took 3 bases from V and 1 from J, leaving 9 bases between them. CDR3 in amino acids: CAISDGPVQETQYF. CDR3 in DNA: TGTGCCATCAGTGATGGTCCGGTCCAAGAGACCCAGTACTTC.

This chain uses TRBV25-1 with TRBJ2-7; D is perhaps TRBD2 (5 bases). The V and J ends lost 4 bases and 0 bases respectively, with 10 bases between them. CDR1 and CDR2 (germline): MGHDK, SYGVNS. CDR3 length: 14 residues. CDR3 nucleotide sequence: TGTGCCAGCAGTGCCGACTATGACTCCTACGAGCAGTACTTC. Translating gives CASSADYDSYEQYF.

This clonotype was counted only a few times. This chain uses TRBV4-2 with TRBJ1-1; no definite D call. The germline gives CDR1 LGHNA, CDR2 YNFKEQ. Trimming took off 3 bases at V and 2 bases at J, with 10 bases between the two ends. This CDR3 is built from 14 residues. This CDR3 is CASSHWGANTEAFF. In DNA, the CDR3 is TGTGCCAGCAGCCATTGGGGAGCCAACACTGAAGCTTTCTTT.

This clonotype was picked up a small number of times. The CDR3 region is CAMGTCNQPQHF. CDR3 nucleotides: TGTGCCATGGGGACGTGCAATCAGCCCCAGCATTTT. This chain connects TRBV27 to TRBJ1-5, with D possibly TRBD1 on 5 matching bases. The CDR3 has 12 residues. Germline CDR1 and CDR2: MNHEY and SMNVEV (reference sequence). Trimming removed 10 bases from V and 2 bases from J, with 9 bases in between.

The chain couples TRBV28 to TRBJ2-1, with 10 bases fitting TRBD1. The CDR3 is 16 amino acids. Germline assignment: CDR1 MDHEN and CDR2 SYDVKM. Losses at the gene ends were 5 bases for V and 14 bases for J; bases not matched to a gene: 18. The CDR3 spells CASSAGDRGIPFSEFF. The CDR3 DNA reads as TGTGCCAGCAGTGCGGGGGACAGGGGAATCCCATTTTCAGAGTTCTTC.

This chain links TRBV5-1 with TRBJ2-1; D may be TRBD1 (6 bases). Trimming cost V 4 bases and J 6 bases, with 17 bases left between them. The V gene's germline CDR1 is SGHRS and CDR2 YFSETQ. The CDR3 runs 15 residues. CDR3 loop: CASSPLGGKVNEQFF. CDR3 DNA: TGCGCCAGCAGCCCTTTAGGGGGAAAGGTCAATGAGCAGTTCTTC.

This chain links TRBV5-1 with TRBJ2-7; D possibly corresponds to TRBD1 (5 bases). In germline, CDR1 is SGHRS, CDR2 YFSETQ. This CDR3 has 15 residues. The V end was cut by 7 bases, the J end by 0 bases, with 17 bases between. The CDR3 loop reads CASRYFVGDSYEQYF. The CDR3 coding sequence is TGCGCCAGCCGCTACTTCGTAGGGGACTCCTACGAGCAGTACTTC.

The rearrangement links TRBV6-5 to TRBJ2-5; tentative D call: TRBD2 (5 bases). This CDR3 contains 15 residues. The V and J ends lost 0 bases and 2 bases respectively, with 10 bases between them. The V gene's germline CDR1 is MNHEY and CDR2 SVGAGI. The CDR3 sequence is CASSYSRSGQETQYF. CDR3 DNA: TGTGCCAGCAGTTACTCGCGGAGCGGACAAGAGACCCAGTACTTC.

V and J are TRBV19 and TRBJ2-7; D unresolved. The ends were cut back, 9 bases at V and 0 bases at J, with 12 bases in the middle. CDR1 and CDR2 (germline): LNHDA, SQIVND (reference sequence). This CDR3 is 13 amino acids long. CDR3 residues: CASGRSPSYEQYF. In nucleotides, the CDR3 is TGTGCCAGCGGGCGTTCTCCCTCCTACGAGCAGTACTTC. Filled out from reference TRBV19 and TRBJ2-7, the complete variable domain reads DGGITQSPKYLFRKEGQNVTLSCEQNLNHDAMYWYRQDPGQGLRLIYYSQIVNDFQKGDIAEGYSVSREKKESFPLTVTSAQKNPTAFYLCASGRSPSYEQYFGPGTRLTVT.

The V call is TRBV6-1, the J call TRBJ1-2; 7 bases fit TRBD1. V lost 5 bases, J lost 8 bases, and 17 bases stayed unmatched. The CDR3 length is 16 residues. Germline values: CDR1 MNHNS, CDR2 SASEGT. The CDR3 here is CASSPVGAGGVRGYTF. The CDR3, as DNA: TGTGCCAGCAGTCCCGTCGGTGCAGGGGGTGTTCGGGGCTACACCTTC.

The chain carries TRBV4-1 and TRBJ2-3, with 9 bases identical to TRBD2. Trimming removed 0 bases from V and 3 bases from J; junction bases left unmatched: 10. This CDR3 is built from 18 residues. Germline V gene data show CDR1 as MGHRA and CDR2 as YSYEKL. As DNA, the CDR3 is TGCGCCAGCAGCCAAGATCACGTAGCGGGGGTACTGACAGATACGCAGTATTTT. It codes for CASSQDHVAGVLTDTQYF.

The chain carries TRBV2 and TRBJ2-1; D uncertain. V was shortened by 5 bases and J by 9 bases, with 5 bases between the two germline ends. Per germline, CDR1 SNHLY and CDR2 FYNNEI. CDR3 length: 10 amino acids. The CDR3 DNA follows: TGTGCCAGCAGTTGGGGTGAGCAGTTCTTC. Its protein is CASSWGEQFF.

The chain couples TRBV7-2 to TRBJ2-2; 8 bases are a match to TRBD1. Unmatched junction bases numbered 6, after V lost 5 bases and J lost 10 bases. CDR1 SGHTA and CDR2 FQGNSA come from the germline V gene. This CDR3 region has 13 residues. The CDR3 DNA reads TGTGCCAGCAGCCAGACAGGGGTCGAGGAGCTGTTTTTT. Translated, it gives CASSQTGVEELFF.

This clonotype was observed a handful of times. The chain links TRBV7-3 to TRBJ2-3, with D tentatively TRBD1 (5 bases). Germline V gene sequence: CDR1 SGHTA, CDR2 FQGTGA. Trimming removed 0 bases at V and 5 bases at J, with 15 bases between. The CDR3 loop spans 16 amino acids. As DNA, the CDR3 is TGTGCCAGCAGCTTAACTGGACCCACTCAGGGAGATACGCAGTATTTT. Its protein product is CASSLTGPTQGDTQYF.

This chain connects TRBV5-1 to TRBJ1-4, with D maybe TRBD1 (5 bases). Germline V CDR1 and CDR2: SGHRS, YFSETQ. Trimming left V 5 bases short and J 8 bases short, with 13 bases between. The CDR3 loop spans 13 amino acids. DNA for the CDR3: TGCGCCAGCAGAGAGGGGCCTTGGGAAAAACTGTTTTTT. This translates into CASREGPWEKLFF.

The rearrangement joins TRBV12-3 or TRBV12-4 to TRBJ2-1; 7 bases map to TRBD1. The CDR3 totals 14 residues. V was clipped by 3 bases and J by 13 bases; unmatched bases: 12. The CDR3 spells CASSFLRGQSEQFF. The CDR3 region has the DNA TGTGCCAGCAGTTTTCTGAGGGGACAGTCGGAACAGTTCTTC.

This clonotype has a handful of counts. The CDR3: CAISLLRDRVDYGYTF. The CDR3 DNA reads as TGTGCCATCAGCCTACTCCGGGACAGGGTGGACTATGGCTACACCTTC. V usage is TRBV10-3 and J usage is TRBJ1-2; 9 nucleotides agree with TRBD1. Germline CDR1 and CDR2: ENHRY and SYGVKD. V was clipped by 6 bases and J by 3 bases; unmatched bases: 11. The CDR3 covers 16 residues.

The V gene is TRBV6-1, the J gene TRBJ1-4; the match to TRBD1 covers 8 bases. Germline CDR1 reads MNHNS; CDR2 reads SASEGT. The CDR3 extends over 17 amino acids. J gave up 0 bases and V 4 bases, and 7 bases lay outside the gene matches. DNA of the CDR3: TGTGCCAGCAGTGGGGACAGGATCATTGCAACTAATGAAAAACTGTTTTTT. Translated: CASSGDRIIATNEKLFF.

The rearrangement joins TRBV6-1 to TRBJ2-2; the D is unclear. Trimming took off 3 bases at V and 6 bases at J, with 5 bases between the two ends. The germline V gene has CDR1 MNHNS and CDR2 SASEGT. The CDR3 covers 12 residues. CDR3 protein: CASSEGSGELFF. In DNA form, the CDR3 reads TGTGCCAGCAGTGAGGGATCCGGGGAGCTGTTTTTT.

The V call is TRBV12-3 or TRBV12-4, the J call TRBJ2-7; TRBD2 matches at 10 bases. The CDR3 is 18 amino acids. With V trimmed by 6 bases and J by 3 bases, 17 bases remained unmatched. The CDR3 is CASSPRGLAGDVNYEQYF. CDR3 DNA: TGTGCCAGCAGCCCCCGGGGGCTAGCGGGGGATGTTAACTACGAGCAGTACTTC.

The chain carries TRBV30 and TRBJ2-7; D may be TRBD1 (6 bases). The V and J ends lost 8 bases and 6 bases respectively, with 23 bases between them. In germline, CDR1 is GTSNPN, CDR2 SVGIG (reference sequence). This CDR3 has 14 amino acids. The CDR3 sequence is CARTAEGEKREQYF. The CDR3 DNA reads as TGTGCCCGGACAGCCGAAGGTGAGAAGCGCGAGCAGTACTTC.

This clonotype was found a few times. The chain couples TRBV10-3 to TRBJ1-1; D call uncertain. The CDR3 length is 13 residues. V was pared by 10 bases and J by 1 base, with 13 bases between. Germline lookup yields CDR1 ENHRY and CDR2 SYGVKD. The CDR3 DNA reads as TGTGCCACCGACGACGTAAGGAACACTGAAGCTTTCTTT. Amino acid sequence: CATDDVRNTEAFF.

Only a few counts were recorded for this clonotype. This chain joins TRBV9 and TRBJ2-7; the match to TRBD2 covers 7 bases. Germline V lookup: CDR1 SGDLS, CDR2 YYNGEE. The CDR3 contains 15 residues. V lost 4 bases to trimming and J lost 6 bases; unmatched junction nucleotides: 13. This CDR3 reads CASSPRRTRSSEQYF. CDR3 DNA: TGTGCCAGCAGCCCCCGTCGGACTAGATCGTCCGAGCAGTACTTC. The full variable domain, rest sourced from reference TRBV9 and TRBJ2-7, is DSGVTQTPKHLITATGQRVTLRCSPRSGDLSVYWYQQSLDQGLQFLIQYYNGEERAKGNILERFSAQQFPDLHSELNLSSLELGDSALYFCASSPRRTRSSEQYFGPGTRLTVT.